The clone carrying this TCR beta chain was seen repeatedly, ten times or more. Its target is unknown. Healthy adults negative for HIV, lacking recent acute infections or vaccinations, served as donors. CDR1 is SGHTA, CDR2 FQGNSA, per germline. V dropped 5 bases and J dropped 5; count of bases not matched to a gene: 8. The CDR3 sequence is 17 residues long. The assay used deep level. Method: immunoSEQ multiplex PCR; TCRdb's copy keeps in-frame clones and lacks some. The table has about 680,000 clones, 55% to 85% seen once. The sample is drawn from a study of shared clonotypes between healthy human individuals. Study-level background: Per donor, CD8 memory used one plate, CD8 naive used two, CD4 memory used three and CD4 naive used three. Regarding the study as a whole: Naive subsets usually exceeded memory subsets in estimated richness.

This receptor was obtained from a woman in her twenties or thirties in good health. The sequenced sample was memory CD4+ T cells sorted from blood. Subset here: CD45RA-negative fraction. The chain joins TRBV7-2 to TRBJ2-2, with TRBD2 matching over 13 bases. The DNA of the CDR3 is TGTGCCAGCAGCGACGGACTAGCGGGAGTGGGAACCGGGGAGCTGTTTTTT. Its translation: CASSDGLAGVGTGELFF.